This paragraph covers one TCR beta chain sequence. This clonotype was detected only a few times. The antigen it recognizes is unknown. Per-base qualities were not stored, and no clone one base away is much larger. Interpreted using the paper, the treatment or condition label stands for: in vitro stimulation with specific CMV peptide epitopes to enrich CMV-specific T cells. The run used an Illumina HiSeq 1500. TCRdb handled the public reads itself, with Q25 trimming in fastp and clone calling in MiXCR, and kept productive beta chains. Merged by CDR3 protein, the rows form single entries marked with the most common genes and DNA. This sample has about 830,000 distinct CDR3 sequences in its table, and approximately 32% of those were observed once. Of the sample, around an eighth falls within the top ten clones. The data are from a study of T cell repertoires in cytomegalovirus infection (dated by TCRdb to about 2019). Looking at the study overall: Recently identified HLA-C-restricted CMV epitopes, whose presentation resists viral immunomodulation, were targeted by peptide stimulations together with well-studied HLA-B-restricted epitopes. Donor HLA type was relevant to the analysis, because carriage of CMV infection together with the matching HLA type was indicated by public TCR beta signatures. The paper's findings and limits, for the study overall: The ex vivo response was dominated by HLA-C-restricted CMV-specific TCR beta clonotypes, which also provided the single most frequent clonotype in two of eight donors. Cumulative frequency of public TCR beta family members discriminated carriers of CMV infection plus the relevant HLA type in this cohort and an independent 352-donor cohort.

The germline V end is reduced by 4 bases and the J end by 6 bases; junction bases left unmatched: 6. The germline V gene sets CDR1 to SGHVS and CDR2 to FNYEAQ. Measured from the cysteine to the phenylalanine, the CDR3 is 15 residues long. The read is trimmed to its CDR3 DNA, 45 bases read in frame from base 1. The chain employs TRBV7-6 and TRBJ2-1; 10 middle bases align to TRBD1. The sample in question was cultured CD8+ T cells from PBMCs, obtained from culture after CMV antigen stimulation. The clonotype was recovered from a human donor in good health (CMV status not recorded). Some clones in this sample may be carry-over from other donors' samples. The sequenced DNA is TGTGCCAGCAGCTCACCGGGGACAGGGGTCAATGAGCAGTTCTTC. Translation gives CASSSPGTGVNEQFF. The variable domain in full, with residues beyond the CDR3 obtained from the reference TRBV7-6 and TRBJ2-1 genes, is GAGVSQSPRYKVTKRGQDVALRCDPISGHVSLYWYRQALGQGPEFLTYFNYEAQQDKSGLPNDRFSAERPEGSISTLTIQRTEQRDSAMYRCASSSPGTGVNEQFFGPGTRLTVL.